This T cell receptor (beta chain) was captured by sequencing in a study of blood T cell repertoires in COVID-19. On the study more broadly: Spain, Italy and the United States supplied samples that represented acute and convalescent COVID-19. The cDNA or gDNA used as material had been derived from T cells, B-cell-depleted T cells, or PBMCs.

The J segment lost 6 bases and the V segment lost 0 bases, leaving 11 bases of the junction unmatched. CDR1 is SGHRS, CDR2 YFSETQ, per germline. The CDR3 totals 17 residues. Authors' data handling: Amplification of reference gene primers provided the estimated nucleated cell counts. TCRdb's copy holds only in-frame clones and misses some; the assay was immunoSEQ multiplex PCR. Clonal size and the V and J genes are those of that table, whereas D and trimming came from the DNA. The data contain 270,000 or so clones, about nine tenths of them singletons. The origin of this receptor is a middle-aged woman who had recovered from COVID-19. Material for sequencing was peripheral blood. The chain is built from TRBV5-1 and TRBJ1-3; the match to TRBD1 covers 8 bases. The CDR3 loop is CASSLAGQGGGANTIYF. The CDR3, as DNA: TGCGCCAGCAGCTTGGCCGGACAGGGCGGTGGGGCAAACACCATATATTTT.